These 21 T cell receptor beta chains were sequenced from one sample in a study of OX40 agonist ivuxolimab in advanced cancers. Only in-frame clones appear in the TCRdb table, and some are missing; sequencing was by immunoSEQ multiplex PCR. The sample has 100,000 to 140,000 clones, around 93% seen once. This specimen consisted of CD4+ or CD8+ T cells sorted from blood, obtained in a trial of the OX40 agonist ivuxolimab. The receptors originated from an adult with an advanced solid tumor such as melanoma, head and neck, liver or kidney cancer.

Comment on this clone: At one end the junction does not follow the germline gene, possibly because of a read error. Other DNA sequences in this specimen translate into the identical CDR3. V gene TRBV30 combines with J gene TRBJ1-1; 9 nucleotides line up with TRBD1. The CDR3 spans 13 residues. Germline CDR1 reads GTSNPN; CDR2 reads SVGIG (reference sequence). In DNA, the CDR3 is TGCGCCTGCGGGACAGGGACTAACACTGAAGCTTTCTTT. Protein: CACGTGTNTEAFF.

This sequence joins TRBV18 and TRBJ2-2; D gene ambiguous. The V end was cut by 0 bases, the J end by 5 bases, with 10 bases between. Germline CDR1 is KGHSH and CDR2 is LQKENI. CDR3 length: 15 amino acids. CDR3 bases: TGTGCCAGCTCACCACCAGGCCTTGGGACCGGGGAGCTGTTTTTT. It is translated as CASSPPGLGTGELFF.

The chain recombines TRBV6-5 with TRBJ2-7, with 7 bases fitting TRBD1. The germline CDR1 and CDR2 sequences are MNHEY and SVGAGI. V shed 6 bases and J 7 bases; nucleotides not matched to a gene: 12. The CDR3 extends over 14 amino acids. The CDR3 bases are TGTGCCAGCAGCCGTGACAGGGCTCTTGGGGAGCAGTACTTC. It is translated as CASSRDRALGEQYF.

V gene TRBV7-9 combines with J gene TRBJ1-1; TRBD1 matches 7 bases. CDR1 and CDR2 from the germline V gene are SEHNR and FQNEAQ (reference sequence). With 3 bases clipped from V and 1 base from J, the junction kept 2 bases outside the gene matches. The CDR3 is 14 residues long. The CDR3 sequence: CASSFRGSNTEAFF. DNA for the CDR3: TGTGCCAGCAGCTTCAGGGGGTCGAACACTGAAGCTTTCTTT. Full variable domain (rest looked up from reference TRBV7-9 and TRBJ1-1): DTGVSQNPRHKITKRGQNVTFRCDPISEHNRLYWYRQTLGQGPEFLTYFQNEAQLEKSRLLSDRFSAERPKGSFSTLEIQRTEQGDSAMYLCASSFRGSNTEAFFGQGTRLTVV.

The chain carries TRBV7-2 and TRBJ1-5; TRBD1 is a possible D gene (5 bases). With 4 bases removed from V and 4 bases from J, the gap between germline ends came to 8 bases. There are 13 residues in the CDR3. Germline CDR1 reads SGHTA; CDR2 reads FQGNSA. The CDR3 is CASSSAGNQPQHF. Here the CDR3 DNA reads TGTGCCAGCAGCTCGGCAGGGAATCAGCCCCAGCATTTT. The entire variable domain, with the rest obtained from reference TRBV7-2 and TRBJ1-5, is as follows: GAGVSQSPSNKVTEKGKDVELRCDPISGHTALYWYRQSLGQGLEFLIYFQGNSAPDKSGLPSDRFSAERTGGSVSTLTIQRTQQEDSAVYLCASSSAGNQPQHFGDGTRLSIL.

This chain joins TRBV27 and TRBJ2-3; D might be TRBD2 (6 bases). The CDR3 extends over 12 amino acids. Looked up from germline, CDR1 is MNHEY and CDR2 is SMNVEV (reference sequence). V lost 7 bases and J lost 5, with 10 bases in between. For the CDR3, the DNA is TGTGCCAGCATAGCGGCGGGAGATACGCAGTATTTT. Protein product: CASIAAGDTQYF.

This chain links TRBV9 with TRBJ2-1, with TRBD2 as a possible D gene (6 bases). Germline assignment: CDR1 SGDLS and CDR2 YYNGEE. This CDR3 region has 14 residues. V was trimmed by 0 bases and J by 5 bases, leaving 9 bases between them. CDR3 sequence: CASSVVGSDNEQFF. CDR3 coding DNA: TGTGCCAGCAGCGTAGTCGGGAGCGACAATGAGCAGTTCTTC.

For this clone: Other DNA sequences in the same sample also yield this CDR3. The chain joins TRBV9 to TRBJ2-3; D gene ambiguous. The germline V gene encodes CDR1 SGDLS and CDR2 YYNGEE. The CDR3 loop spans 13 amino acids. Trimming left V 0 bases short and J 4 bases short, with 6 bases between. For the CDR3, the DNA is TGTGCCAGCAGCGTAGCCAGCCCAGATACGCAGTATTTT. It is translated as CASSVASPDTQYF.

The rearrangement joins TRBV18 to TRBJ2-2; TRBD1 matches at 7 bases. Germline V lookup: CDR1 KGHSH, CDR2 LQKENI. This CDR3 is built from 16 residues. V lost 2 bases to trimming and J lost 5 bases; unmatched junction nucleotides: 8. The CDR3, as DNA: TGTGCCAGCTCACCATTCGACAGGGTCGAGACCGGGGAGCTGTTTTTT. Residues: CASSPFDRVETGELFF.

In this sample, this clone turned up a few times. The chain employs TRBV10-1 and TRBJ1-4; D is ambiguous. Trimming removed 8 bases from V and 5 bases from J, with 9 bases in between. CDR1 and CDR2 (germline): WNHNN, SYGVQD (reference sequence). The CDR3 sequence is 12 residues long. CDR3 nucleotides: TGCGCCAGCGTGCCGGGGAATGAAAAACTGTTTTTT. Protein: CASVPGNEKLFF.

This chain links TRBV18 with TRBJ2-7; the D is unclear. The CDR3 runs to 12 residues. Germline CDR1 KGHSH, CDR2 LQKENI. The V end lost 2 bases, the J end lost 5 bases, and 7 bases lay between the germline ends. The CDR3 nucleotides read TGTGCCAGCTCACCAGGACCCCACGAGCAGTACTTC. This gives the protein CASSPGPHEQYF. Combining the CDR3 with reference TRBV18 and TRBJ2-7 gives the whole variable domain NAGVMQNPRHLVRRRGQEARLRCSPMKGHSHVYWYRQLPEEGLKFMVYLQKENIIDESGMPKERFSAEFPKEGPSILRIQQVVRGDSAAYFCASSPGPHEQYFGPGTRLTVT.

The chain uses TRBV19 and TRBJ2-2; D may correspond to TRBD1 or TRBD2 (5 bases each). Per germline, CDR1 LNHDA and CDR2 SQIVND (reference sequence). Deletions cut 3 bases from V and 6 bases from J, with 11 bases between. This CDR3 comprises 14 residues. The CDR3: CASSIRGGSGELFF. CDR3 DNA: TGTGCCAGTAGTATCCGTGGGGGATCCGGGGAGCTGTTTTTT. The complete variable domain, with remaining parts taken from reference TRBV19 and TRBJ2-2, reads DGGITQSPKYLFRKEGQNVTLSCEQNLNHDAMYWYRQDPGQGLRLIYYSQIVNDFQKGDIAEGYSVSREKKESFPLTVTSAQKNPTAFYLCASSIRGGSGELFFGEGSRLTVL.

For the CDR3, the DNA is TGCGCCAGCAGCTTGAACAGGGGGGACACCGGGGAGCTGTTTTTT. Translation: CASSLNRGDTGELFF. The chain is built from TRBV5-1 and TRBJ2-2, with TRBD1 matching 8 bases. Germline V gene sequence: CDR1 SGHRS, CDR2 YFSETQ. The CDR3 length is 15 residues. The junction had 2 bases not matched to a gene; V was cut back by 1 base and J by 3 bases.

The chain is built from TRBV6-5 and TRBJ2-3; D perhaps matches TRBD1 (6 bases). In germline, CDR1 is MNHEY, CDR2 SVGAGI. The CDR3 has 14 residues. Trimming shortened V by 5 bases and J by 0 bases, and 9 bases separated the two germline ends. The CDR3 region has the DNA TGTGCCAGCAGTGCGGACAGTAGCACAGATACGCAGTATTTT. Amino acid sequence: CASSADSSTDTQYF.

The DNA of the CDR3 is TGTGCCAGCAGCTTAGTCGGACAGGGGATTACGGAGCAGTACTTC. It is translated as CASSLVGQGITEQYF. The chain uses TRBV7-2 and TRBJ2-7, with 9 bases matching TRBD1. The germline V gene encodes CDR1 SGHTA and CDR2 FQGNSA. This CDR3 spans 15 amino acids. V gave up 1 base and J gave up 7 bases; unmatched junction bases: 8.

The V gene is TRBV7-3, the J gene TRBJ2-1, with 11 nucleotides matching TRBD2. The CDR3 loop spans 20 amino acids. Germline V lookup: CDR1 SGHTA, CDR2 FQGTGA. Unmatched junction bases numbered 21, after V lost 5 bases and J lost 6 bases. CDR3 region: CASSPQRIAGGPGGGNEQFF. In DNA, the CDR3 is TGTGCCAGCAGCCCCCAGAGAATAGCGGGAGGGCCGGGCGGCGGCAATGAGCAGTTCTTC.

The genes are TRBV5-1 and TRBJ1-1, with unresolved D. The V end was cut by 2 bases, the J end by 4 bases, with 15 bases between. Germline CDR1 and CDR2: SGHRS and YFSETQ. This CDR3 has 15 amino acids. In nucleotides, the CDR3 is TGCGCCAGCAGCTTCGCCGGGGTCGAGAGCACTGAAGCTTTCTTT. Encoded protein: CASSFAGVESTEAFF.

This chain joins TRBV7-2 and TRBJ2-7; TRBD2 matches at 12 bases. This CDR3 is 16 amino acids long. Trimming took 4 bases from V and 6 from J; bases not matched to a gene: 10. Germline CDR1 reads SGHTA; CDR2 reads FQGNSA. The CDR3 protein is CASSSATSGSRLEQYF. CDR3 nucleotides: TGTGCCAGCAGCTCCGCGACTAGCGGGAGTAGGCTCGAGCAGTACTTC.

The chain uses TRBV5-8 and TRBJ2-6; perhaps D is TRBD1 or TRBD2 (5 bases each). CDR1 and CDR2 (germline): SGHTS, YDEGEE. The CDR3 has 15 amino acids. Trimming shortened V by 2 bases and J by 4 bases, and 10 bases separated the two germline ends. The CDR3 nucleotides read TGTGCCAGCAGCTTTGAGGGGTCCGGGGCCAACGTCCTGACTTTC. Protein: CASSFEGSGANVLTF.

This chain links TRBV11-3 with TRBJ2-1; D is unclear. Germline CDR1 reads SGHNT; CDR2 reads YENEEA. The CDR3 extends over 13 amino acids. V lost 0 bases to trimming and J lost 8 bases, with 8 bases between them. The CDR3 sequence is CASSLDTAHEQFF. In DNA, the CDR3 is TGTGCCAGCAGCTTAGATACAGCTCATGAGCAGTTCTTC.

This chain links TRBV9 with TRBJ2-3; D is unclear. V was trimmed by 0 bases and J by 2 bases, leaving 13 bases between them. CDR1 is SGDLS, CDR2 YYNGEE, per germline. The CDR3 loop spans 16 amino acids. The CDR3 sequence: CASSVGVDPNTDTQYF. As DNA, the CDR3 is TGTGCCAGCAGCGTAGGGGTCGACCCTAACACAGATACGCAGTATTTT.